This TCR beta chain originates from a study of technical replicates of blood from several donors. The data were produced by immunoSEQ multiplex PCR, yet TCRdb's version contains in-frame clones alone and is incomplete. Here the sample spans 65,000 to 80,000 clones, about 92% being singletons. This CDR3 is built from 16 residues. J lost 0 bases, V lost 6 bases, and 7 bases had no gene match. CDR1 is SGHAT, CDR2 FQNNGV, per germline. The chain recombines TRBV11-2 with TRBJ2-1; 8 nucleotides match TRBD2. This TCR was sampled from a human donor in good health. The sample taken for sequencing was T cells isolated from PBMCs. CDR3 coding DNA: TGTGCCAGCAGAAGGGTAGCGGGAAGCTCCTACAATGAGCAGTTCTTC. The encoded protein is CASRRVAGSSYNEQFF.